This passage covers 9 T cell receptor beta chains from one sample sequenced in a study of T cell responses to AZD1222 COVID-19 vaccine (TCRdb year 2021). Explained via the paper, the time point label denotes: baseline before first vaccination. The protocol used for the library was the immunoSEQ multiplex PCR assay. In TCRdb, the immuneACCESS table is reduced to in-frame sequences with V and J assigned. These tables do not hold every clone; where another copy was compared, an unresolved V gene accounts for under half, and the others remain unexplained. A total of roughly 99,000 clones appear in this sample, about 90% of them only once. The ten largest clonotypes hold approximately 22% of the sample. The sample consisted of peripheral blood, taken on day 0 of AZD1222 vaccination. The source is an adult in good health.

The chain recombines TRBV5-4 with TRBJ1-1; D is unclear. V was cut by 0 bases and J by 4 bases, with 10 bases left in between. CDR1 is SGHNT and CDR2 is YYREEE in the germline V gene (reference sequence). The CDR3 consists of 14 residues. DNA of the CDR3: TGTGCCAGCAGCTTGGATTCCGGGGTCACTGAAGCTTTCTTT. Its translation is CASSLDSGVTEAFF.

In its sample, this clone was seen once. The chain combines TRBV4-2 with TRBJ1-2; D perhaps matches TRBD1 (6 bases). CDR1 and CDR2 from the germline V gene are LGHNA and YNFKEQ. Between the trimmed V and J ends, which lost 5 bases and 3 bases, there was a span of 13 bases. The CDR3 contains 14 residues. The CDR3 bases are TGTGCCAGCAGCAGTATTAGGGGGGACTATGGCTACACCTTC. Translated, it gives CASSSIRGDYGYTF.

V and J are TRBV30 and TRBJ2-7; no reliable D call. Deletions cut 0 bases from V and 3 bases from J, with 9 bases between. From germline, CDR1 is GTSNPN and CDR2 SVGIG (reference sequence). The CDR3 contains 13 residues. CDR3 DNA sequence: TGTGCCTGGAGTGTAATAAGGGACTACGAGCAGTACTTC. It translates to CAWSVIRDYEQYF.

CDR3 sequence reads: CASSTNYNEQFF. CDR3 nucleotide sequence: TGTGCCAGCAGCACAAATTACAATGAGCAGTTCTTC. V usage is TRBV12-3 or TRBV12-4 and J usage is TRBJ2-1; no clear D. Trimming shortened V by 6 bases and J by 4 bases, and 7 bases separated the two germline ends. CDR3 size: 12 residues.

The chain is built from TRBV9 and TRBJ2-1, with D perhaps matching TRBD1 or TRBD2 (5 bases each). There are 15 residues in the CDR3. Trimming stripped 0 bases from V and 3 bases from J, with 10 bases between. The germline V gene encodes CDR1 SGDLS and CDR2 YYNGEE. As DNA, the CDR3 is TGTGCCAGCAGCGTAGATCAGGGAGTCTACAATGAGCAGTTCTTC. Protein: CASSVDQGVYNEQFF.

The chain has TRBV23-1 and TRBJ1-6; D ambiguous. TRBV23-1 is an ORF; its function is uncertain. This CDR3 has 15 amino acids. V lost 1 base and J lost 8, with 12 bases in between. The DNA of the CDR3 is TGCGCCAGCAGTCAATGGACGGGTGTGGATTCACCCCTCCACTTT. Protein sequence: CASSQWTGVDSPLHF.

This sequence joins TRBV9 and TRBJ2-5; TRBD2 matches 13 bases. The CDR3 runs to 16 residues. Trimming removed 0 bases from V and 2 bases from J; junction bases left unmatched: 1. Germline V CDR1 and CDR2: SGDLS, YYNGEE. CDR3 sequence reads: CASSVEGLAGQETQYF. CDR3 coding DNA: TGTGCCAGCAGCGTAGAGGGACTAGCGGGGCAAGAGACCCAGTACTTC.

This chain joins TRBV7-2 and TRBJ2-1; D remains ambiguous. The V gene lost 5 bases and the J gene lost 8 bases, with 13 bases spanning the gap. CDR1 is SGHTA, CDR2 FQGNSA, per germline. The CDR3 consists of 13 residues. The CDR3 region is CASSLGPGDEQFF. DNA for the CDR3: TGTGCCAGCAGCCTCGGACCCGGAGATGAGCAGTTCTTC.

V gene TRBV18 combines with J gene TRBJ1-3; tentative D call: TRBD1 (5 bases). Trimming pared 2 bases from V and 4 bases from J, leaving 15 bases between. The V gene's germline CDR1 is KGHSH and CDR2 LQKENI. The CDR3 contains 16 residues. CDR3 bases: TGTGCCAGCTCACCAGGGGCCACCCGAACGGGAAACACCATATATTTT. Protein sequence: CASSPGATRTGNTIYF.